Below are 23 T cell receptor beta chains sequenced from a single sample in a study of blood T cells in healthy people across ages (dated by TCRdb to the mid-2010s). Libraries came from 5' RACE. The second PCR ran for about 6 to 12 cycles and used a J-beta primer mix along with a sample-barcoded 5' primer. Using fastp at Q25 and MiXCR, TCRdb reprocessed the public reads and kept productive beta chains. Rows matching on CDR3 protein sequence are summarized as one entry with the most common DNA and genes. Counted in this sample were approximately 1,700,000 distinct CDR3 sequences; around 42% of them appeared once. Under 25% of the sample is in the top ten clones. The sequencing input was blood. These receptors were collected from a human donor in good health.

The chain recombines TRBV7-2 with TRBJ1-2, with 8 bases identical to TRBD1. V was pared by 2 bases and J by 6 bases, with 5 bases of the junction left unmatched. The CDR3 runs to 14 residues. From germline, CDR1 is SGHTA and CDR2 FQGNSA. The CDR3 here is CASSLLSTGDGYTF. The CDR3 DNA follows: TGTGCCAGCAGCTTACTATCGACAGGGGATGGCTACACCTTC.

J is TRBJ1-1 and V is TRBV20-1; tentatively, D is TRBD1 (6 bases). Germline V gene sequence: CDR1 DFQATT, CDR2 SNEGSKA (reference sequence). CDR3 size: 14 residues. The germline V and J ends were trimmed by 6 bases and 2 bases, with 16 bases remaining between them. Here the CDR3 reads CSAAKTGSNTEAFF. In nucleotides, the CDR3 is TGCAGTGCCGCAAAGACAGGCAGTAACACTGAAGCTTTCTTT.

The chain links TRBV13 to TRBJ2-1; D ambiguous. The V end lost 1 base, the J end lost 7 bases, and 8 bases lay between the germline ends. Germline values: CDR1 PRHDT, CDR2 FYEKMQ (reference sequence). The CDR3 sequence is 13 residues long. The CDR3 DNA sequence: TGTGCCAGCAGCTTAGTCCAGTTGAATGAGCAGTTCTTC. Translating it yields CASSLVQLNEQFF.

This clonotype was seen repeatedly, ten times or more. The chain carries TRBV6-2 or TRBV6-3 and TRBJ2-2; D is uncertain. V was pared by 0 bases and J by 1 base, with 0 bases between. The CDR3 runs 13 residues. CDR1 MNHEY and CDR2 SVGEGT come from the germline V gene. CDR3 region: CASSYSNTGELFF. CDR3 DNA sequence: TGTGCCAGCAGTTACTCGAACACCGGGGAGCTGTTTTTT.

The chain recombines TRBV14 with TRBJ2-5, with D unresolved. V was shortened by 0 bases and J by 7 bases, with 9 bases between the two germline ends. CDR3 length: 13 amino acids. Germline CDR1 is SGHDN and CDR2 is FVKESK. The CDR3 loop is CASSQDFAGTQYF. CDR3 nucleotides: TGTGCCAGCAGCCAAGATTTCGCTGGGACCCAGTACTTC.

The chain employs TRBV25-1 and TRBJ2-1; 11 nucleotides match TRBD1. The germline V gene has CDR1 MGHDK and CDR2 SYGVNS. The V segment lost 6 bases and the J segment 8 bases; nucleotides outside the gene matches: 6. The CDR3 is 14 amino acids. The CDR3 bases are TGTGCCAGCAGATCGGACAGGGGGCATTATGAGCAGTTCTTC. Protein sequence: CASRSDRGHYEQFF.

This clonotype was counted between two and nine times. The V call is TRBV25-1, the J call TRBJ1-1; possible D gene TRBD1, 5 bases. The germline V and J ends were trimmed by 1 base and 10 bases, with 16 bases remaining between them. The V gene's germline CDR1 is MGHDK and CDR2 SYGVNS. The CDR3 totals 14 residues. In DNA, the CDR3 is TGTGCCAGCAGTGAATTTTTCCTGGGGGGTGTAGCTTTCTTT. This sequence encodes CASSEFFLGGVAFF. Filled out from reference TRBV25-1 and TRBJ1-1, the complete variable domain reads EADIYQTPRYLVIGTGKKITLECSQTMGHDKMYWYQQDPGMELHLIHYSYGVNSTEKGDLSSESTVSRIRTEHFPLTLESARPSHTSQYLCASSEFFLGGVAFFGQGTRLTVV.

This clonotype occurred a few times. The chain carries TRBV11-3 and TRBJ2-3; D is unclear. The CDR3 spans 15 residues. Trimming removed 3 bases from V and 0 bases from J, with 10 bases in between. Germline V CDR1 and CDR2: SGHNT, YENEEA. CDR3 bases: TGTGCCAGCAGCTTCGGTAGTATAAGCACAGATACGCAGTATTTT. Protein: CASSFGSISTDTQYF.

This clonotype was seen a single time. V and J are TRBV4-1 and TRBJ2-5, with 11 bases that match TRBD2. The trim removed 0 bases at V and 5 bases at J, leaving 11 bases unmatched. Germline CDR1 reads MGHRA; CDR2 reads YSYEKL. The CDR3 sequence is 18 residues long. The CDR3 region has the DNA TGCGCCAGCAGCCAAGATCCTAGCGGGGGGCCCTCGTGGGAGACCCAGTACTTC. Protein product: CASSQDPSGGPSWETQYF.

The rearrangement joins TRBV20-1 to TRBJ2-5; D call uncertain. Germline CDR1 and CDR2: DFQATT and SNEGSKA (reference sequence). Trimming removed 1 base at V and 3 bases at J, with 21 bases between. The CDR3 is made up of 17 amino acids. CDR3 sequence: CSARGPLQQPSKETQYF. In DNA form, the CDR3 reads TGCAGTGCTAGAGGTCCCCTACAGCAACCTTCCAAAGAGACCCAGTACTTC.

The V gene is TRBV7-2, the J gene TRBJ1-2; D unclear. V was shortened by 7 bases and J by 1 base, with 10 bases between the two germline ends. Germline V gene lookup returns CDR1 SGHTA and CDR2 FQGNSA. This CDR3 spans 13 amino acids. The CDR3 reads CASTFKINYGYTF. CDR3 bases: TGTGCCAGCACCTTCAAGATTAACTATGGCTACACCTTC.

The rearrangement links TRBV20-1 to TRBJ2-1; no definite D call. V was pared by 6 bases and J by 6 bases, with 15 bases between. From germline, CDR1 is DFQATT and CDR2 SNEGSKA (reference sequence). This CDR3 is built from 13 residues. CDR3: CSARRRNSNEQFF. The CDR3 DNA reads TGCAGTGCCAGACGACGGAACTCCAATGAGCAGTTCTTC.

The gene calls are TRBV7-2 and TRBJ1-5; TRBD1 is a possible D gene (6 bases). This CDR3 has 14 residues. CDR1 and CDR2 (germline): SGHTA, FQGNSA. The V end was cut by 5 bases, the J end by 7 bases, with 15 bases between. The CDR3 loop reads CASSQPRGGQPQHF. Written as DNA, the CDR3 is TGTGCCAGCAGCCAACCCAGGGGCGGGCAGCCCCAGCATTTT.

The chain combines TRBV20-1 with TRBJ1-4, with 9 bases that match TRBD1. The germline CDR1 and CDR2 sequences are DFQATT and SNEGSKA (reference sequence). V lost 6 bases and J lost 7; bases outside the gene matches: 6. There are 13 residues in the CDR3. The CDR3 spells CSALQGAIEKLFF. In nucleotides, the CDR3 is TGCAGTGCCTTACAGGGGGCCATTGAAAAACTGTTTTTT.

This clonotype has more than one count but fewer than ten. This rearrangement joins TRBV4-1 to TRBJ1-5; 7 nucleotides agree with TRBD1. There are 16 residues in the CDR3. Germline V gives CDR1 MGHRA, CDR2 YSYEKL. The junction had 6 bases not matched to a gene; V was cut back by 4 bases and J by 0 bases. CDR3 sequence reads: CASSRETGFSNQPQHF. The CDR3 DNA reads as TGCGCCAGCAGCCGAGAGACAGGGTTTAGCAATCAGCCCCAGCATTTT.

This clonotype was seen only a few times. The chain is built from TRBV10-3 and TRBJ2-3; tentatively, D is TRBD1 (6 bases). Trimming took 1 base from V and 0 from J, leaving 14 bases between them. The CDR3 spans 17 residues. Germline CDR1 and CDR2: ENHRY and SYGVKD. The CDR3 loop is CAISEFRVGASTDTQYF. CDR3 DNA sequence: TGTGCCATCAGTGAGTTCCGCGTGGGGGCGAGCACAGATACGCAGTATTTT.

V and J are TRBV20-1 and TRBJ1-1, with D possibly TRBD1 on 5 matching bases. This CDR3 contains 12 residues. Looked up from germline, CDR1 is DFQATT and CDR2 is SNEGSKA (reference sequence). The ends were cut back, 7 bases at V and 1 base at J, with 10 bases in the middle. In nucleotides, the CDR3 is TGCAGTGTTAACCAGGGGAACACTGAAGCTTTCTTT. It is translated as CSVNQGNTEAFF.

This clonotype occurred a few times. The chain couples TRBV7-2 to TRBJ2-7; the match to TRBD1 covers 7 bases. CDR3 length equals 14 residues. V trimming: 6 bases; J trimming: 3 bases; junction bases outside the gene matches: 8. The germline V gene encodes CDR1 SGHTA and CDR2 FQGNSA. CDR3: CASSRDAGGYEQYF. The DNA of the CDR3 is TGTGCCAGCAGTAGAGATGCAGGGGGCTACGAGCAGTACTTC.

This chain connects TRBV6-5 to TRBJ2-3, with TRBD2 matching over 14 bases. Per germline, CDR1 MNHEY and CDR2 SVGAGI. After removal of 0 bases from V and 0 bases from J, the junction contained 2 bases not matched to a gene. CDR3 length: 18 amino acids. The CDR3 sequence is CASSYSGLAGVSTDTQYF. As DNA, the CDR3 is TGTGCCAGCAGTTACTCGGGACTAGCGGGGGTGAGCACAGATACGCAGTATTTT.

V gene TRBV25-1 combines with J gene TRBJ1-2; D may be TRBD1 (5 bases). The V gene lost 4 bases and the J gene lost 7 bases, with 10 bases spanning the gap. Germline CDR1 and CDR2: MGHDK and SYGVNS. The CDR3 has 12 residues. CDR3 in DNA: TGTGCCAGCAGTGGGGGCTGCGGTGGCTACACCTTC. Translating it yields CASSGGCGGYTF.

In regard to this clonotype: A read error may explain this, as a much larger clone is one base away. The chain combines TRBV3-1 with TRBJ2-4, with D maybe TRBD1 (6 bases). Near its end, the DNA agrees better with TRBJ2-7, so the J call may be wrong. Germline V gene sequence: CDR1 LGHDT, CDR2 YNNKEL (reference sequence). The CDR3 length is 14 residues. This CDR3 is CASSPRAGEYEQYF. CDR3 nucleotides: TGTGCCAGCAGCCCCCGGGCAGGGGAATACGAGCAGTACTTC.

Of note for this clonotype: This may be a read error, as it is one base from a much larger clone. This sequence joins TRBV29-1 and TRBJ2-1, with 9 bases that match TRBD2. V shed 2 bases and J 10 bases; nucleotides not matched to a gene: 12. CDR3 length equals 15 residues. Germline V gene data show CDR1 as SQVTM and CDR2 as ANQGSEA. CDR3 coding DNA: TGCAGCGTTGAAATGGTAGCGGGGGTCCCCTACGAGCAGTTCTTC. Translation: CSVEMVAGVPYEQFF.

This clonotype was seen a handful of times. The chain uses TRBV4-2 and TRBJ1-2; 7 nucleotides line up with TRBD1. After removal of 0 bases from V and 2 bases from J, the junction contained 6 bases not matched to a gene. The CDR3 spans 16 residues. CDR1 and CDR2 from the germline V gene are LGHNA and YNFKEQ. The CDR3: CASSQDYRDRNYGYTF. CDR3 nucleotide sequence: TGTGCCAGCAGCCAAGACTACCGGGACAGAAACTATGGCTACACCTTC.